This T cell receptor (beta chain) was sequenced in a study of blood T cell repertoires in COVID-19. Looking at the study overall: Whether acute or convalescent, the COVID-19 samples came from the United States, Italy and Spain. T cells, B-cell-depleted T cells, or PBMCs supplied cDNA or gDNA.

As handled by the study authors: Reference gene primers were amplified, and this amplification served to estimate nucleated cell counts. Sequenced by immunoSEQ multiplex PCR; TCRdb stores in-frame clones only, minus some. V, J and clone size derive from that table, while D and trimming were established from the DNA sequence. The sample contains 65,000 or so clones, approximately 86% of which appear only once. CDR1 SGHAT and CDR2 FQNNGV come from the germline V gene. V lost 4 bases, J lost 2 bases, and 3 bases stayed unmatched. The CDR3 length is 16 residues. The material sequenced was peripheral blood. This chain uses TRBV11-2 with TRBJ2-5; TRBD2 aligns across 14 bases. The clonotype was recovered from a human donor with acute or convalescent COVID-19. The donor label of this sample is uncertain. The CDR3 sequence: CASSSGTSGGQETQYF. CDR3 bases: TGTGCCAGCAGCTCCGGGACTAGCGGGGGACAAGAGACCCAGTACTTC.